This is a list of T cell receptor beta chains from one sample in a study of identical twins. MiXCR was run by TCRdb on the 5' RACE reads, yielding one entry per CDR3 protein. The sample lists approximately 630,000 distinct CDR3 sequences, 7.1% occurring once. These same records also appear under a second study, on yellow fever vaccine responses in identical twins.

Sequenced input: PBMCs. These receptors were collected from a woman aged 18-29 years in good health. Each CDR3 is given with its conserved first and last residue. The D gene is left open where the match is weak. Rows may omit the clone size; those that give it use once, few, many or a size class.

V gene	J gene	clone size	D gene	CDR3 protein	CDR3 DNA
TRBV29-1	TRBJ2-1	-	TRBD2	CSVDGQFRGGVTNEQFF	TGCAGCGTTGATGGCCAGTTTCGGGGAGGGGTCACCAATGAGCAGTTCTTC
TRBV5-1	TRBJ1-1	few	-	CASSLGAPRAEAFF	TGCGCCAGCAGCTTGGGGGCCCCTCGGGCTGAAGCTTTCTTT
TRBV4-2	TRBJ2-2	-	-	CASSQALGDTGELFF	TGTGCCAGCAGCCAGGCCCTAGGCGACACCGGGGAGCTGTTTTTT
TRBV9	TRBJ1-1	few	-	CASSVGQPNTEAFF	TGTGCCAGCAGCGTAGGGCAGCCGAACACTGAAGCTTTCTTT
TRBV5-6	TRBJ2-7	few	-	CASSLGGQPVLYEQYF	TGTGCCAGCAGCTTAGGTGGACAGCCAGTCCTATACGAGCAGTACTTC
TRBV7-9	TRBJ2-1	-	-	CASSTTGYNYNKQFF	TGTGCCAGCAGTACAACAGGATATAACTACAATAAGCAGTTCTTC
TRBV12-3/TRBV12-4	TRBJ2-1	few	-	CASTWGRNNEQFF	TGTGCCAGCACCTGGGGACGGAACAATGAGCAGTTCTTC
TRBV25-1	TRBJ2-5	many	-	CASSGKDWYQETQYF	TGTGCCAGCAGTGGCAAGGACTGGTACCAAGAGACCCAGTACTTC
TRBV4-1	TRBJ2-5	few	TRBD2	CASSQDFGGGGHPSETQYF	TGCGCCAGCAGCCAAGATTTCGGGGGCGGGGGGCATCCCTCGGAGACCCAGTACTTC
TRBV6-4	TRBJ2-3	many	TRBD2	CASSVASGKADTQYF	TGTGCCAGCAGTGTTGCTAGCGGGAAGGCAGATACGCAGTATTTT
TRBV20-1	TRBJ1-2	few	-	CSASHLWDEGYTF	TGCAGTGCTAGTCATTTGTGGGACGAGGGCTACACCTTC
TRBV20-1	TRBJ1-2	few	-	CSVAGFDYGYTF	TGCAGTGTGGCAGGCTTTGACTATGGCTACACCTTC
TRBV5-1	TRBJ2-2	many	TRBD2	CASTYSGTTNTGELFF	TGCGCCAGCACCTACTCCGGGACTACAAACACCGGGGAGCTGTTTTTT
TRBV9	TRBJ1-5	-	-	CASSAQIDEPQHF	TGTGCCAGCAGCGCACAGATTGATGAGCCCCAGCATTTT
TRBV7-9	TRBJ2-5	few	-	CASSLGTDLQETQYF	TGTGCCAGCAGCTTAGGGACAGACTTACAAGAGACCCAGTACTTC
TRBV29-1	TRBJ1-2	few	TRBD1	CSVVRQGNYGYTF	TGCAGCGTAGTCAGACAGGGGAACTATGGCTACACCTTC
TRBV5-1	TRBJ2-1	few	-	CASSPSSRVYNEQFF	TGCGCCAGCAGCCCGTCTAGCAGAGTTTACAATGAGCAGTTCTTC
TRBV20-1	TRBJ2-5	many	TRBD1	CSASSPRTGRQETQYF	TGCAGTGCTTCCTCGCCCCGGACAGGTCGCCAAGAGACCCAGTACTTC
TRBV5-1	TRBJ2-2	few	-	CASSFVLGSGELFF	TGCGCCAGCAGCTTCGTTTTGGGATCCGGGGAGCTGTTTTTT
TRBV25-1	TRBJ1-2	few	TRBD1	CASGFGVGQVRGYTF	TGTGCCAGCGGATTTGGGGTCGGACAGGTTCGAGGCTACACCTTC
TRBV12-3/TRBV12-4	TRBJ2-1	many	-	CASSFWDQRDEQFF	TGTGCCAGCAGTTTCTGGGACCAGCGCGATGAGCAGTTCTTC
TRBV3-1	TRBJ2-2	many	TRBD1	CASSGRDRFPGELFF	TGTGCCAGCAGCGGCCGGGACAGGTTCCCCGGGGAGCTGTTTTTT
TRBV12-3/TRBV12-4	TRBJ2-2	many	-	CATRQGGGTGELFF	TGTGCCACCCGACAGGGAGGTGGCACCGGGGAGCTGTTTTTT
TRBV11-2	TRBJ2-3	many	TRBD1	CASSPGTGALDTQYF	TGTGCCAGCAGCCCTGGGACAGGGGCACTAGATACGCAGTATTTT
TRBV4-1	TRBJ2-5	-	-	CASSQGGPETQYF	TGCGCCAGCAGCCAAGGGGGCCCGGAGACCCAGTACTTC
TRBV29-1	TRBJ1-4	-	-	CSVGDQSTANEKLFF	TGCAGCGTTGGGGACCAATCGACGGCTAATGAAAAACTGTTTTTT
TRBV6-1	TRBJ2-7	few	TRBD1	CASRQNRGSSYEQYF	TGTGCCAGCAGGCAAAACAGGGGATCATCCTACGAGCAGTACTTC
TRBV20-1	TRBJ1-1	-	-	CSAESRLFNTEAFF	TGCAGTGCAGAATCGCGACTCTTCAACACTGAAGCTTTCTTT
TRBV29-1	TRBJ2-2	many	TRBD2	CSVEPSGTGTGELFF	TGCAGCGTTGAGCCCAGCGGGACTGGCACCGGGGAGCTGTTTTTT
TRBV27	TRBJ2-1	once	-	CASSYAQVNEQFF	TGTGCCAGCAGTTACGCACAGGTTAATGAGCAGTTCTTC
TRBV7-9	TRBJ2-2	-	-	CASSPAINTGELFF	TGTGCCAGCAGCCCCGCTATTAACACCGGGGAGCTGTTTTTT
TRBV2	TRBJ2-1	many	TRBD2	CASNGGRSSYNEQFF	TGTGCCAGCAATGGCGGGAGGAGCTCCTACAATGAGCAGTTCTTC
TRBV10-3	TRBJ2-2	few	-	CAISGGSGELFF	TGTGCCATAAGTGGAGGCTCCGGGGAGCTGTTTTTT
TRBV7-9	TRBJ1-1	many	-	CASSLQKNTEAFF	TGTGCCAGCAGCCTACAGAAGAACACTGAAGCTTTCTTT
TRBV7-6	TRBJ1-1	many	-	CASSLGAAGGAFF	TGTGCCAGCAGCTTAGGTGCCGCTGGGGGAGCTTTCTTT
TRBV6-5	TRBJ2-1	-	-	CASSLNVYGEQFF	TGTGCCAGCAGTTTAAACGTCTACGGTGAGCAGTTCTTC
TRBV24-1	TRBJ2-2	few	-	CATSGTGYLGELFF	TGTGCCACCAGTGGGACGGGGTACCTCGGGGAGCTGTTTTTT
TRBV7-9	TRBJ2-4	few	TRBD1	CASSDPQGYENIQYF	TGTGCCAGCAGCGACCCACAGGGGTACGAAAACATTCAGTACTTC
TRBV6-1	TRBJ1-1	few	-	CAIIQENTEAFF	TGTGCCATCATACAAGAAAACACTGAAGCTTTCTTT
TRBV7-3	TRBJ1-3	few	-	CASSLSGSLGNTIYF	TGTGCCAGCAGCTTAAGTGGGAGCCTAGGAAACACCATATATTTT
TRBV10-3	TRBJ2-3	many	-	CAISGSVSTDTQYF	TGTGCCATCAGTGGCTCCGTGAGCACAGATACGCAGTATTTT
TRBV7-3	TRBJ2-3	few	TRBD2	CASSLILAGRSDTQYF	TGTGCCAGCAGCTTAATCCTAGCGGGAAGGTCAGATACGCAGTATTTT
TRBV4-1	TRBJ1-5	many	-	CASSQEGRGNSNQPQHF	TGCGCCAGCAGCCAAGAAGGCAGGGGAAATAGCAATCAGCCCCAGCATTTT
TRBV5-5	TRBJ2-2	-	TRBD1	CASSLATGSTGELFF	TGTGCCAGCAGCTTGGCGACAGGGAGCACCGGGGAGCTGTTTTTT
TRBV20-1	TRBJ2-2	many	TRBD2	CSAYSGGGTGELFF	TGCAGTGCCTATAGCGGGGGGGGCACCGGGGAGCTGTTTTTT
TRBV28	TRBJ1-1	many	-	CASSSGTQNTEAFF	TGTGCCAGCAGTTCGGGGACACAGAACACTGAAGCTTTCTTT
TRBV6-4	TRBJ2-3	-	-	CASSDGGGGTDTQYF	TGTGCCAGCAGTGACGGCGGGGGCGGCACAGATACGCAGTATTTT
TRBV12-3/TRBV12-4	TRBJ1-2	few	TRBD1	CASSLPHGTANNYGYTF	TGTGCCAGCAGTCTCCCCCATGGGACAGCAAATAACTATGGCTACACCTTC
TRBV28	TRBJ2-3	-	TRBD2	CASTEASGRTRTDTQYF	TGTGCCAGCACCGAGGCTAGCGGGAGGACCCGCACAGATACGCAGTATTTT
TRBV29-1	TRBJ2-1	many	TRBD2	CSTAGTTHNEQFF	TGCAGCACTGCCGGGACTACCCACAATGAGCAGTTCTTC
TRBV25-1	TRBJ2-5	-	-	CASSAVAGKYQETQYF	TGTGCCAGCAGTGCTGTCGCAGGGAAGTACCAAGAGACCCAGTACTTC
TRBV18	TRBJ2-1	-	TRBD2	CASSPLLGLAGGPYNEQFF	TGTGCCAGCTCACCACTACTTGGACTAGCGGGGGGCCCATACAATGAGCAGTTCTTC
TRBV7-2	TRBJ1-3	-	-	CASSPQDSRIGNTIYF	TGTGCCAGCAGCCCCCAGGACAGTCGTATTGGAAACACCATATATTTT
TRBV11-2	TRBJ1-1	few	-	CASSRHQENTEAFF	TGTGCCAGCAGCCGACACCAGGAGAACACTGAAGCTTTCTTT
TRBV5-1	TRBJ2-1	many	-	CASSHAIKTGLNEQFF	TGCGCCAGCAGCCACGCAATTAAGACAGGCCTCAATGAGCAGTTCTTC
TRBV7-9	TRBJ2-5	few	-	CASSIGGQETQYF	TGTGCCAGCAGCATAGGGGGCCAAGAGACCCAGTACTTC
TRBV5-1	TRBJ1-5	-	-	CASSLSGIDSNQPQHF	TGCGCCAGCAGCCTCTCAGGGATTGATAGCAATCAGCCCCAGCATTTT